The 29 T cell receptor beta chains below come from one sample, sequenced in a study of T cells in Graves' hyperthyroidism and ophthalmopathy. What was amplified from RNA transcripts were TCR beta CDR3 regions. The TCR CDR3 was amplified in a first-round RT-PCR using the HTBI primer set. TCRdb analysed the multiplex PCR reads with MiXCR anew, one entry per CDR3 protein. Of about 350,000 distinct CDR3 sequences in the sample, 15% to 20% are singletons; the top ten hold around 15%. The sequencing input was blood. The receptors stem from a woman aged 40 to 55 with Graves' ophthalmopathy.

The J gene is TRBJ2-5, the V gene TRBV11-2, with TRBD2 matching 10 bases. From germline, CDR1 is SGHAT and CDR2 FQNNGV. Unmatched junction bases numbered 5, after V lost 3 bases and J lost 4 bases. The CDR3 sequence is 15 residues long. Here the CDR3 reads CASSFGIAGGETQYF. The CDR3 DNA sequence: TGTGCCAGCAGCTTCGGGATAGCGGGAGGAGAGACCCAGTACTTC.

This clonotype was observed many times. CDR3 nucleotide sequence: TGTGCCTGGAGTGACAAGGGTTTTAATCAGCCCCAGCATTTT. Translation gives CAWSDKGFNQPQHF. V usage is TRBV30 and J usage is TRBJ1-5, with D hard to call. The V end was cut by 1 base, the J end by 4 bases, with 11 bases between. Germline V gives CDR1 GTSNPN, CDR2 SVGIG (reference sequence). There are 14 residues in the CDR3.

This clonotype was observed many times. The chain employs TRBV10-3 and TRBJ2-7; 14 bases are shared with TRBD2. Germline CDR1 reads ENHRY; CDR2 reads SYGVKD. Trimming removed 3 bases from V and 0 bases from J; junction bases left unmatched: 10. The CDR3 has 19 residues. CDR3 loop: CAISDVGLAGAASSYEQYF. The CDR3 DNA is TGTGCCATCAGTGACGTGGGACTAGCGGGAGCCGCTAGCTCCTACGAGCAGTACTTC.

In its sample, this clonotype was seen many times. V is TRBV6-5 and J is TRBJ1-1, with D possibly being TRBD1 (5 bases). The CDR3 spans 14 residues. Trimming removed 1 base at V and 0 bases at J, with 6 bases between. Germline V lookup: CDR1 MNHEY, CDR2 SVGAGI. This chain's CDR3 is CASSYLGVNTEAFF. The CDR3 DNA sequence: TGTGCCAGCAGTTACTTGGGGGTGAACACTGAAGCTTTCTTT.

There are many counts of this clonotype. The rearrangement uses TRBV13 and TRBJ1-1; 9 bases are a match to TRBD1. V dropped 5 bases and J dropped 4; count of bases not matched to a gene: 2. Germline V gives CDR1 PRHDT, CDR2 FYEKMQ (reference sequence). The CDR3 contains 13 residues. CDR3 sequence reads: CASSKGQGTEAFF. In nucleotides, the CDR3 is TGTGCCAGCAGCAAGGGACAGGGCACTGAAGCTTTCTTT.

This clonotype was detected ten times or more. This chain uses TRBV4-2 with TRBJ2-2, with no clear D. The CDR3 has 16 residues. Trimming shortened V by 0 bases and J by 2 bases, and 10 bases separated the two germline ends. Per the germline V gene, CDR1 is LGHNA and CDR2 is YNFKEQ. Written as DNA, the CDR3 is TGTGCCAGCAGCCAAGAAAAGAACCTTAACACCGGGGAGCTGTTTTTT. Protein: CASSQEKNLNTGELFF.

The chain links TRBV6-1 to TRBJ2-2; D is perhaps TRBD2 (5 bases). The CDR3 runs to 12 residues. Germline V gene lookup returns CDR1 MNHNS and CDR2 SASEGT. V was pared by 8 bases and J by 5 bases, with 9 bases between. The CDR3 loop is CASGSLTGELFF. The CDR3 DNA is TGTGCCAGCGGGAGCCTTACCGGGGAGCTGTTTTTT.

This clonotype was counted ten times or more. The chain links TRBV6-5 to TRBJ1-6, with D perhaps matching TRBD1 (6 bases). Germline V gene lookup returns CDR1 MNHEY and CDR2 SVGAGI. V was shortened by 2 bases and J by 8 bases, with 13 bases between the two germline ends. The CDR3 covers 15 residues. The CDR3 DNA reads TGTGCCAGCAGTTACCAGGCAGGGGAGTATTCACCCCTCCACTTT. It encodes CASSYQAGEYSPLHF.

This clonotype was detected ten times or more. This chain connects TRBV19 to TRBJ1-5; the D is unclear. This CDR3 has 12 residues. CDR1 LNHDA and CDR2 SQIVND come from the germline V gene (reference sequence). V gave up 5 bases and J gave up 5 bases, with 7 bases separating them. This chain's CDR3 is CASSESDQPQHF. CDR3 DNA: TGTGCCAGTAGTGAATCGGATCAGCCCCAGCATTTT.

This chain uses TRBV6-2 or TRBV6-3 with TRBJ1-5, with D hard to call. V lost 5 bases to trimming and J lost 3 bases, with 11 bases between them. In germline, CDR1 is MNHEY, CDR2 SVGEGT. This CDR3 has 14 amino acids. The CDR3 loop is CASSAAYYNQPQHF. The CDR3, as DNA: TGTGCCAGCAGTGCCGCGTACTACAATCAGCCCCAGCATTTT.

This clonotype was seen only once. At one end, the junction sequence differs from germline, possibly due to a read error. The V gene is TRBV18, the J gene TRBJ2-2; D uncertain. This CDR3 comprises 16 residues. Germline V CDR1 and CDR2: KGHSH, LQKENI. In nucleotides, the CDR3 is TGTGCCAGCTCACCACAGGCAGGATTGAACAACGGGGAGCTGTTTTTT. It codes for CASSPQAGLNNGELFF.

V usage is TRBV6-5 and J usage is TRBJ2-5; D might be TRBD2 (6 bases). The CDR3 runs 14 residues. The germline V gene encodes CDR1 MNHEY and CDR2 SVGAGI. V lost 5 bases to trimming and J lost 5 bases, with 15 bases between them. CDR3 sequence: CASSNTRLAETQYF. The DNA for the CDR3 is TGTGCCAGCAGTAACACGAGGCTAGCGGAGACCCAGTACTTC.

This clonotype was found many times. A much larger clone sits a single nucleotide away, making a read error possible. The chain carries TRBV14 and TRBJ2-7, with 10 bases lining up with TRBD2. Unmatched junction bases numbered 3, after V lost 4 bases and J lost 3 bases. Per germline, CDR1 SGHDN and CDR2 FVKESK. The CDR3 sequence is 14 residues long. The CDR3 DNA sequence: TGTGCCAGCAGCCCGACTAGCGGGTTCTACGAGCAGTACTTC. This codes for CASSPTSGFYEQYF.

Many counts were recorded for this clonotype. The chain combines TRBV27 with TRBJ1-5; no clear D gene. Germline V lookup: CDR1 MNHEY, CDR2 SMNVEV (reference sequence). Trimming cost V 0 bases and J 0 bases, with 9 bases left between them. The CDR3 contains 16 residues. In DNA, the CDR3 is TGTGCCAGCAGTTTATCCCCGCTGGTTAGCAATCAGCCCCAGCATTTT. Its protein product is CASSLSPLVSNQPQHF.

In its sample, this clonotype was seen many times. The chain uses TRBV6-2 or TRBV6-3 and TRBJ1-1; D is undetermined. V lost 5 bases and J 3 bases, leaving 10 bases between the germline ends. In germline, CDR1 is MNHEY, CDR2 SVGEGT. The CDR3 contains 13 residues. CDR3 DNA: TGTGCCAGCAGTAAGGCGGAGCACACTGAAGCTTTCTTT. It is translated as CASSKAEHTEAFF.

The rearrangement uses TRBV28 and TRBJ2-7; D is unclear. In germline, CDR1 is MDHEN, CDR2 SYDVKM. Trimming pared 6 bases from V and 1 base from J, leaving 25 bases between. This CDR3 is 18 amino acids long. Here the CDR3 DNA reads TGTGCCAGCAGCTTAAGGAAAAAAGGGCTCCTTTTGTCCTACGAGCAGTACTTC. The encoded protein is CASSLRKKGLLLSYEQYF.

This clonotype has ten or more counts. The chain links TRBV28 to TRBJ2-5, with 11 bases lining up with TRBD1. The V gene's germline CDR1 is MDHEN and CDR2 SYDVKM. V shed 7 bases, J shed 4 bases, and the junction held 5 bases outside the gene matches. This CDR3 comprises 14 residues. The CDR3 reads CASTGDRGGETQYF. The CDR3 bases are TGTGCCAGCACTGGGGACAGGGGGGGAGAGACCCAGTACTTC.

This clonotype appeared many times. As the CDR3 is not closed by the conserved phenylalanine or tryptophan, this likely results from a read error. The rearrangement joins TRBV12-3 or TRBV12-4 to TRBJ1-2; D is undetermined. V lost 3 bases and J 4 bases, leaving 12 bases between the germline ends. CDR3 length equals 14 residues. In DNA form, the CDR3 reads TGTGCCAGCAGTTTCGGGAGGACGGTCTATGGCTACACCTTA. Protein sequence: CASSFGRTVYGYTL.

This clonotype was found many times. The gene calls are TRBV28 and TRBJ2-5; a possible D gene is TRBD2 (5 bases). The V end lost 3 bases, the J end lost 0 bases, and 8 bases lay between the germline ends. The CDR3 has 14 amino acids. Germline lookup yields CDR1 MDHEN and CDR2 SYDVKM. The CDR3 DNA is TGTGCCAGCAGTTTTGAGGGATACCAAGAGACCCAGTACTTC. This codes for CASSFEGYQETQYF.

The CDR3 sequence: CASSPTGTKYF. The DNA of the CDR3 is TGTGCCAGCAGCCCTACCGGGACAAAATACTTC. The chain combines TRBV7-8 with TRBJ2-5; a possible D gene is TRBD1 (6 bases). With 5 bases removed from V and 14 bases from J, the gap between germline ends came to 15 bases. Germline CDR1 reads SGHVS; CDR2 reads FQNEAQ. CDR3 size: 11 residues.

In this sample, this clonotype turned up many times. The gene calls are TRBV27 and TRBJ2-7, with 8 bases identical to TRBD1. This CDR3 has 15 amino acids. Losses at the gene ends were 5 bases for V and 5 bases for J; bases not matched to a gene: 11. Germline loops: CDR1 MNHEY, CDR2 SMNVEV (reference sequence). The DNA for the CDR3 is TGTGCCAGCAGTCCCTCCCGGACAGGGCTGAACGAGCAGTACTTC. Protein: CASSPSRTGLNEQYF.

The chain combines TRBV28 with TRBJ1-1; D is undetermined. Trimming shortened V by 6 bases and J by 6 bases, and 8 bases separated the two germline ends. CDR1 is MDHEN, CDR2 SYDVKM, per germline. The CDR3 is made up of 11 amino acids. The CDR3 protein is CASSPSAEAFF. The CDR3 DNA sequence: TGTGCCAGCAGCCCCAGTGCTGAAGCTTTCTTT.

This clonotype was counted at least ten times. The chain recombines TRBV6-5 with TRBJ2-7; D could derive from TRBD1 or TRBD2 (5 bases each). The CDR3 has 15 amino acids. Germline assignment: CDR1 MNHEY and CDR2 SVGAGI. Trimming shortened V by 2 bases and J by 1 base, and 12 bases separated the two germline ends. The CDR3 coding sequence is TGTGCCAGCAGTTACGGTGGGACCCTTTCCTACGAGCAGTACTTC. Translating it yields CASSYGGTLSYEQYF.

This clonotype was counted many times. This CDR3 reads CASSYFRGRIEAFF. CDR3 coding DNA: TGTGCCAGCAGTTACTTCCGGGGAAGGATTGAAGCTTTCTTT. The chain employs TRBV6-2 or TRBV6-3 and TRBJ1-1; no firm D call. The CDR3 length is 14 residues. V shed 1 base and J shed 7 bases, with 13 bases lying between them. The V gene's germline CDR1 is MNHEY and CDR2 SVGEGT.

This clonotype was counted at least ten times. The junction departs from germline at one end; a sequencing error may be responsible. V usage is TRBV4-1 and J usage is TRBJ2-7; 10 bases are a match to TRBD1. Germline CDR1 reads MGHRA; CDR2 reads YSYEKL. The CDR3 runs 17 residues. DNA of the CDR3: TGCGCCAGCAGCCGAGACTCTGGAGGGACAGGGGCCTACGAACAGTACTTC. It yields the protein CASSRDSGGTGAYEQYF.

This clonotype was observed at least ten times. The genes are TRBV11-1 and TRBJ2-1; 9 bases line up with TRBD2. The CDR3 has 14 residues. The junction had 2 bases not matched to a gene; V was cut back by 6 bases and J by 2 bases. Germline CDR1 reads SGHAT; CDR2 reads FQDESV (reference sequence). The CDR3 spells CASRSSGTYNEQFF. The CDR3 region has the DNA TGTGCCAGCAGATCTAGCGGGACCTACAATGAGCAGTTCTTC. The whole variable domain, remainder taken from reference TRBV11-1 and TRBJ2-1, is EAEVAQSPRYKITEKSQAVAFWCDPISGHATLYWYRQILGQGPELLVQFQDESVVDDSQLPKDRFSAERLKGVDSTLKIQPAELGDSAMYLCASRSSGTYNEQFFGPGTRLTVL.

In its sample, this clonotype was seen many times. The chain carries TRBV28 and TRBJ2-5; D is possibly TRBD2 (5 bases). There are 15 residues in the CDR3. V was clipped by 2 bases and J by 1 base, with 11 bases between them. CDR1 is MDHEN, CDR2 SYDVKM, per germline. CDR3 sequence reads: CASSLISEAQETQYF. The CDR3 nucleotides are TGTGCCAGCAGTTTAATCTCGGAGGCCCAAGAGACCCAGTACTTC.

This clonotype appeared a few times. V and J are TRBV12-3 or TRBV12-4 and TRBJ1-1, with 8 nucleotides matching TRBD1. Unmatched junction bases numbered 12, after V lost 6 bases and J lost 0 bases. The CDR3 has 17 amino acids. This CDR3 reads CASRAGGLKFMNTEAFF. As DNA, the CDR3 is TGTGCCAGCAGAGCAGGGGGCCTAAAATTCATGAACACTGAAGCTTTCTTT.

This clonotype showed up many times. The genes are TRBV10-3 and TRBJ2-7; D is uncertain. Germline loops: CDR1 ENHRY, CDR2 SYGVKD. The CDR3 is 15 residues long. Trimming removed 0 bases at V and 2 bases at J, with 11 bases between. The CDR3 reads CAISESIRSTYEQYF. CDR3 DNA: TGTGCCATCAGTGAGTCGATAAGAAGCACCTACGAGCAGTACTTC.